This T cell receptor beta chain originates from a study of Tregs in tolerant kidney transplant recipients. This CDR3 has 14 residues. The V end lost 7 bases, the J end lost 7 bases, and 19 bases lay between the germline ends. Produced via immunoSEQ multiplex PCR; TCRdb's table is partial and in-frame only. The sample shows about 5,300 clones, and 5.5% to 7.5% sits with its ten largest clones. Recipients received nonmyeloablative bone marrow transplants from related graft donors, with transient mixed chimerism. Unstimulated regulatory T cells (CD4+CD25+CD127-), CD4+CD25- non-regulatory cells, CD4 and CD8 cells were FACS-sorted from thawed PBMCs. Study-level points and caveats: Donor-specific Treg expansion exceeded global Treg expansion in tolerant patients, suggesting antigen drive. Tregs expanded with activated donor B cells seemed most donor-specific.

As for this clone: The antigen is not known. The missing CDR3 end, 3 residues past where the read stops, is filled in from the germline J gene.

This TCR came from a human patient who received a combined kidney and bone marrow transplant. The graft donor may have contributed some T cells. The specimen comprised CD4+ T cells from blood (PBMCs), sampled about 15 months after the transplant. This sequence joins TRBV12-3 or TRBV12-4 and TRBJ2-5; tentatively, D is TRBD1 or TRBD2 (5 bases each). CDR3 DNA, as far as it was read: TGTGCCAGCACTTCTAGGGGAATCGGAGGGACC. This codes for CASTSRGIGGT. The CDR3, in full, reads CASTSRGIGGTQYF.